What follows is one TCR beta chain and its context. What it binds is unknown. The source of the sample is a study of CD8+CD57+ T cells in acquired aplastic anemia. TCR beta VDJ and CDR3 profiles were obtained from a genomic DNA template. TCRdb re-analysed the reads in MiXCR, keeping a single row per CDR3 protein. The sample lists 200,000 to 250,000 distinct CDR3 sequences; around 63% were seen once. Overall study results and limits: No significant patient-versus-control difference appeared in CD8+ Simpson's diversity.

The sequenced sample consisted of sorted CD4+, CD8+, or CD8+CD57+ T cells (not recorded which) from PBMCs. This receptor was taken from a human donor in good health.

The CDR3 region is CASRDRKGPDTQYF. The CDR3 DNA is TGTGCCAGCAGGGACAGGAAGGGCCCAGATACGCAGTATTTT. The genes are TRBV7-2 and TRBJ2-3, with TRBD1 identical over 7 bases. V was clipped by 6 bases and J by 4 bases; unmatched bases: 7. The CDR3 runs to 14 residues. Germline V CDR1 and CDR2: SGHTA, FQGNSA.